This record covers a single TCR beta chain. Its antigen is unidentified. CDR1 MNHEY and CDR2 SMNVEV come from the germline V gene (reference sequence). This CDR3 has 11 residues. V lost 6 bases and J lost 7, with 9 bases in between. Study findings and constraints: The TCR gene usage of tumor memory CD4+ T cells clustered together with blood and lymph node memory CD4+ cells and with lymph node naive CD4+ cells. Whole repertoires were not studied in the larger cohort, only one V-J beta rearrangement.

After constant-region reverse-primer amplification, full-length variable regions underwent semi-nested PCR with Nested Universal Primer A. TCRdb reprocessed the 5' RACE reads with MiXCR, giving one entry per CDR3 protein. Here the sample spans 30,000 or so distinct CDR3 sequences, approximately 25% being singletons. This sequence was found in a female donor with breast cancer. Sequencing was carried out using memory CD4+ T cells sorted from blood. Subset: memory CD4+ T cells, CD4+CD45RO+CD25-. The chain employs TRBV27 and TRBJ1-1; D is perhaps TRBD1 (5 bases). The CDR3, as DNA: TGTGCCAGCAGACAGGCTAATGAAGCTTTCTTT. Translating it yields CASRQANEAFF.